The 32 T cell receptor beta chains listed next were all sequenced from one sample in a study of blood T cell repertoires in COVID-19. Clones were sequenced by immunoSEQ multiplex PCR, and TCRdb holds only the in-frame ones, with some missing. The top ten hold about 4.5% of the sample, which has around 450,000 clones, 75% to 90% seen once. The sequencing input was peripheral blood. These receptors were collected from a woman in her 30s with acute or convalescent COVID-19.

This clone was detected once. This chain joins TRBV12-5 and TRBJ2-1; TRBD1 agrees at 8 bases. J lost 8 bases, V lost 5 bases, and 5 bases had no gene match. The CDR3 is 13 residues long. The V gene's germline CDR1 is LGHNT and CDR2 FRNRAP. CDR3 DNA sequence: TGTGCTAGTGGTATGACAGGGGTCCATGAGCAGTTCTTC. This gives the protein CASGMTGVHEQFF.

Note on this clone: The same CDR3 is also encoded by other DNA sequences in this sample. This chain joins TRBV10-1 and TRBJ2-7; 13 bases are shared with TRBD2. There are 14 residues in the CDR3. The junction had 1 base not matched to a gene; V was cut back by 2 bases and J by 6 bases. The germline gives CDR1 WNHNN, CDR2 SYGVQD (reference sequence). CDR3 sequence reads: CASSEGLAGAEQYF. CDR3 DNA: TGCGCCAGCAGTGAGGGACTAGCGGGGGCCGAGCAGTACTTC.

The rearrangement joins TRBV24-1 to TRBJ2-2; D is perhaps TRBD1 (5 bases). The CDR3 has 14 amino acids. CDR1 KGHDR and CDR2 SFDVKD come from the germline V gene. Between the trimmed V and J ends, which lost 5 bases and 3 bases, there was a span of 9 bases. The DNA for the CDR3 is TGTGCCACCAGTGGGCCAGGGTACACCGGGGAGCTGTTTTTT. Its protein is CATSGPGYTGELFF.

A remark on this clone: Other DNA sequences in this specimen translate into the identical CDR3. CDR3 nucleotide sequence: TGTGCCAGCAGCTTGGCCAGCTACAATGAGCAGTTCTTC. Translation: CASSLASYNEQFF. The genes are TRBV5-8 and TRBJ2-1, with no clear D. CDR3 length: 13 amino acids. The germline V gene encodes CDR1 SGHTS and CDR2 YDEGEE. V lost 0 bases, J lost 3 bases, and 4 bases lay in between.

The chain joins TRBV2 to TRBJ2-7; TRBD1 is a possible D gene (6 bases). There are 14 residues in the CDR3. Trimming removed 7 bases at V and 8 bases at J, with 21 bases between. Germline CDR1 is SNHLY and CDR2 is FYNNEI. The CDR3 is CASTTPRTRDKQYF. As DNA, the CDR3 is TGTGCCAGCACCACACCTCGCACCCGGGACAAGCAGTACTTC.

The CDR3 protein is CASSLSRLVGYNEQFF. The CDR3 DNA sequence: TGTGCCAGCAGTCTCTCGCGGCTGGTTGGCTACAATGAGCAGTTCTTC. The rearrangement joins TRBV7-6 to TRBJ2-1; no firm D call. V lost 6 bases and J lost 3, with 18 bases in between. Germline values: CDR1 SGHVS, CDR2 FNYEAQ. This CDR3 is built from 16 residues.

V is TRBV4-1 and J is TRBJ2-3; TRBD2 agrees at 7 bases. Germline CDR1 is MGHRA and CDR2 is YSYEKL. J was trimmed by 2 bases and V by 0 bases; bases with no gene match: 2. The CDR3 extends over 15 amino acids. The CDR3 bases are TGCGCCAGCAGCCAAGATCGACTAGCCACAGATACGCAGTATTTT. It encodes CASSQDRLATDTQYF.

The chain recombines TRBV5-5 with TRBJ1-6; D is ambiguous. The CDR3 contains 16 residues. The ends were cut back, 5 bases at V and 0 bases at J, with 12 bases in the middle. Germline V gene sequence: CDR1 SGHKS, CDR2 YYEKEE (reference sequence). The CDR3 is CASRPITSSYNSPLHF. CDR3 nucleotides: TGTGCCAGCAGACCTATAACGAGCTCCTATAATTCACCCCTCCACTTT.

The chain uses TRBV11-1 and TRBJ2-7; 7 bases map to TRBD1. V shed 2 bases, J shed 3 bases, and the junction held 1 base outside the gene matches. The CDR3 spans 13 residues. Germline-derived CDR1 and CDR2 are SGHAT and FQDESV (reference sequence). The CDR3: CASSLYRGYEQYF. The DNA of the CDR3 is TGTGCCAGCAGCTTATACAGGGGCTACGAGCAGTACTTC.

This chain uses TRBV12-3 or TRBV12-4 with TRBJ2-7, with D unclear. V lost 2 bases and J 6 bases, leaving 8 bases between the germline ends. This CDR3 contains 12 residues. CDR3 protein: CASSLSVSEQYF. CDR3 bases: TGTGCCAGCAGTTTATCTGTCTCCGAGCAGTACTTC.

This sequence joins TRBV12-3 or TRBV12-4 and TRBJ1-1; D remains ambiguous. Between the trimmed V and J ends, which lost 2 bases and 7 bases, there was a span of 5 bases. CDR3 length: 11 amino acids. The CDR3 sequence is CASSLYSEAFF. CDR3 in DNA: TGTGCCAGCAGTTTATACAGTGAAGCTTTCTTT.

The chain uses TRBV18 and TRBJ1-1; tentatively, D is TRBD1 (5 bases). CDR3 size: 13 residues. From germline, CDR1 is KGHSH and CDR2 LQKENI. Trimming shortened V by 3 bases and J by 12 bases, and 17 bases separated the two germline ends. The CDR3 reads CASSPFTDRGTFF. The CDR3 region has the DNA TGTGCCAGCTCACCGTTTACCGACAGAGGAACTTTCTTT.

This sequence joins TRBV5-6 and TRBJ2-7, with 9 bases matching TRBD1. The CDR3 consists of 15 residues. The germline gives CDR1 SGHDT, CDR2 YYEEEE. V lost 5 bases, J lost 6 bases, and 12 bases stayed unmatched. Written as DNA, the CDR3 is TGTGCCAGCAGTTCACCTCGGGACAGGGAAGGCGAGCAGTACTTC. Protein product: CASSSPRDREGEQYF.

In this sample, this clone turned up once. The J gene is TRBJ2-2, the V gene TRBV30, with TRBD1 matching over 10 bases. The CDR3 extends over 14 amino acids. V lost 5 bases to trimming and J lost 5 bases; unmatched junction nucleotides: 5. Germline assignment: CDR1 GTSNPN and CDR2 SVGIG (reference sequence). CDR3 protein: CAWGTGVPTGELFF. CDR3 DNA sequence: TGTGCCTGGGGGACAGGGGTACCTACCGGGGAGCTGTTTTTT. Full variable domain (outside the CDR3, taken from reference TRBV30 and TRBJ2-2): SQTIHQWPATLVQPVGSPLSLECTVEGTSNPNLYWYRQAAGRGLQLLFYSVGIGQISSEVPQNLSASRPQDRQFILSSKKLLLSDSGFYLCAWGTGVPTGELFFGEGSRLTVL.

The chain links TRBV27 to TRBJ2-7; 8 bases are a match to TRBD2. The CDR3 is 15 residues long. Germline V CDR1 and CDR2: MNHEY, SMNVEV (reference sequence). Trimming at V came to 5 bases and at J to 3 bases, leaving 9 bases not matched to a gene. The CDR3: CASSPRAGVDYEQYF. The CDR3 coding sequence is TGTGCCAGCAGTCCCCGAGCGGGGGTAGACTACGAGCAGTACTTC.

This clone was recorded a few times. V is TRBV13 and J is TRBJ1-6; 7 bases agree with TRBD1. Germline-derived CDR1 and CDR2 are PRHDT and FYEKMQ (reference sequence). The CDR3 sequence is 18 residues long. Unmatched junction bases numbered 15, after V lost 2 bases and J lost 8 bases. In nucleotides, the CDR3 is TGTGCCAGCAGCTTAACAGGGGAGAGGGGAAGCATAGATTCACCCCTCCACTTT. This translates into CASSLTGERGSIDSPLHF.

The chain recombines TRBV11-2 with TRBJ1-2; 7 nucleotides match TRBD1. CDR1 is SGHAT and CDR2 is FQNNGV in the germline V gene. V was pared by 4 bases and J by 5 bases, with 4 bases of the junction left unmatched. The CDR3 length is 13 residues. This CDR3 is CASSSTGIYGYTF. DNA for the CDR3: TGTGCCAGCAGCTCGACAGGGATTTATGGCTACACCTTC.

The J gene is TRBJ2-3, the V gene TRBV7-3; TRBD1 matches at 8 bases. The CDR3 extends over 16 amino acids. Germline assignment: CDR1 SGHTA and CDR2 FQGTGA. Trimming removed 3 bases from V and 4 bases from J; junction bases left unmatched: 9. CDR3 DNA sequence: TGTGCCAGCAGCTTGAAGGGTGGCAGGGGGCCAGATACGCAGTATTTT. Encoded protein: CASSLKGGRGPDTQYF.

This clone was counted a single time. This chain links TRBV18 with TRBJ1-1; TRBD1 might be the D (6 bases). Per the germline V gene, CDR1 is KGHSH and CDR2 is LQKENI. This CDR3 contains 13 residues. V lost 4 bases to trimming and J lost 7 bases, with 13 bases between them. CDR3 sequence (DNA): TGTGCCAGCTCACTCGGACAGAACCTTGAAGCTTTCTTT. It is translated as CASSLGQNLEAFF.

The rearrangement uses TRBV2 and TRBJ1-3; D unresolved. The CDR3 contains 12 residues. V lost 5 bases, J lost 4 bases, and 6 bases lay in between. Germline values: CDR1 SNHLY, CDR2 FYNNEI. The CDR3 DNA reads as TGTGCCAGCAGTCGGGGAGGAAACACCATATATTTT. This codes for CASSRGGNTIYF.

As concerns this clone: Within the sample, other DNA sequences also encode this same CDR3. The chain has TRBV18 and TRBJ2-1; TRBD1 aligns across 7 bases. The V gene's germline CDR1 is KGHSH and CDR2 LQKENI. The V and J ends lost 4 bases and 5 bases, in that order; junction bases with no gene match: 2. The CDR3 is made up of 13 amino acids. Written as DNA, the CDR3 is TGTGCCAGCTCACTGGGACAGAACAATGAGCAGTTCTTC. Residues: CASSLGQNNEQFF.

The J gene is TRBJ1-1, the V gene TRBV5-1, with TRBD1 matching 9 bases. V was clipped by 3 bases and J by 0 bases; unmatched bases: 9. Germline assignment: CDR1 SGHRS and CDR2 YFSETQ. CDR3 size: 17 residues. The DNA of the CDR3 is TGCGCCAGCAGCTCAACAGGGGGCGCGATCGTGAACACTGAAGCTTTCTTT. Translating gives CASSSTGGAIVNTEAFF.

V is TRBV5-4 and J is TRBJ1-1; TRBD1 agrees at 11 bases. The length of the CDR3 is 14 residues. V shed 4 bases and J 5 bases; nucleotides not matched to a gene: 4. Germline V gene sequence: CDR1 SGHNT, CDR2 YYREEE (reference sequence). CDR3 loop: CASSQGQGVTEAFF. In DNA, the CDR3 is TGTGCCAGCAGCCAGGGACAGGGGGTAACTGAAGCTTTCTTT.

The chain links TRBV4-1 to TRBJ2-3; 7 bases agree with TRBD1. Losses at the gene ends were 1 base for V and 2 bases for J; bases not matched to a gene: 6. Germline V gene data show CDR1 as MGHRA and CDR2 as YSYEKL. The CDR3 contains 16 residues. The CDR3 reads CASSQGWTGFTDTQYF. CDR3 nucleotide sequence: TGCGCCAGCAGCCAAGGATGGACAGGATTCACAGATACGCAGTATTTT.

V and J are TRBV6-2 or TRBV6-3 and TRBJ2-6, with a possible D match to TRBD1 (6 bases). This CDR3 is 16 amino acids long. From germline, CDR1 is MNHEY and CDR2 SVGEGT. V was pared by 4 bases and J by 2 bases, with 12 bases between. In DNA form, the CDR3 reads TGTGCCAGCAGTTCTCAGGGGATCCCTGGGGCCAACGTCCTGACTTTC. Protein: CASSSQGIPGANVLTF.

This chain uses TRBV28 with TRBJ2-7; perhaps TRBD1 as D (6 bases). The V gene lost 6 bases and the J gene lost 4 bases, with 13 bases spanning the gap. The CDR3 has 13 amino acids. The germline V gene encodes CDR1 MDHEN and CDR2 SYDVKM. CDR3 in amino acids: CASRSRGSYEQYF. The CDR3 bases are TGTGCCAGCAGGAGCAGGGGCAGTTACGAGCAGTACTTC.

The genes are TRBV18 and TRBJ2-3; tentatively, D is TRBD1 (6 bases). The CDR3 contains 15 residues. Germline CDR1 is KGHSH and CDR2 is LQKENI. V lost 4 bases, J lost 0 bases, and 11 bases lay in between. The CDR3 coding sequence is TGTGCCAGCTCACGGAGACAGGAGAGCACAGATACGCAGTATTTT. Its protein product is CASSRRQESTDTQYF.

The chain carries TRBV4-2 and TRBJ2-5, with D perhaps matching TRBD2 (5 bases). CDR1 and CDR2 (germline): LGHNA, YNFKEQ. This CDR3 is built from 15 residues. Trimming pared 1 base from V and 2 bases from J, leaving 11 bases between. The DNA for the CDR3 is TGTGCCAGCAGCCAAGTATCCGGGATGCAAGAGACCCAGTACTTC. This sequence encodes CASSQVSGMQETQYF.

This chain uses TRBV18 with TRBJ2-7, with D possibly TRBD1 on 6 matching bases. The germline CDR1 and CDR2 sequences are KGHSH and LQKENI. V dropped 3 bases and J dropped 7 bases, with 19 bases sitting between them. CDR3 length: 15 amino acids. The CDR3 loop reads CASSPALTGYGEQYF. The CDR3 coding sequence is TGTGCCAGCTCACCTGCCTTAACAGGGTATGGGGAGCAGTACTTC.

This clone showed up just a few times. This chain links TRBV6-1 with TRBJ1-2; D is uncertain. The germline V gene has CDR1 MNHNS and CDR2 SASEGT. Trimming took 0 bases from V and 1 from J, leaving 15 bases between them. This CDR3 is built from 17 residues. The CDR3 is CASSEALRTEFNYGYTF. In nucleotides, the CDR3 is TGTGCCAGCAGTGAAGCGCTTCGAACAGAATTTAACTATGGCTACACCTTC.

The V gene is TRBV24-1, the J gene TRBJ1-2, with 11 bases identical to TRBD1. CDR3 size: 19 residues. Trimming removed 3 bases from V and 4 bases from J; junction bases left unmatched: 15. Germline lookup yields CDR1 KGHDR and CDR2 SFDVKD. The chain's CDR3 is CATSDPGQGAYHEGYGYTF. The CDR3 DNA sequence: TGTGCCACCAGTGATCCCGGACAGGGGGCGTATCATGAGGGCTATGGCTACACCTTC.

The rearrangement joins TRBV15 to TRBJ2-3; D might be TRBD1 (5 bases). CDR1 and CDR2 (germline): LNHNV, YYDKDF (reference sequence). The CDR3 length is 13 residues. Between the trimmed V and J ends, which lost 5 bases and 4 bases, there was a span of 10 bases. CDR3 nucleotides: TGTGCCACCAGCGGACAACTGGCAGATACGCAGTATTTT. As protein: CATSGQLADTQYF.